The sequence of this TCR beta chain was determined in a study of graft-versus-host responses after intestinal transplantation. Clones were read by immunoSEQ multiplex PCR, and TCRdb kept only the in-frame ones, dropping some. The table shows some 9,600 clones, with about 28% occurring only once. Whole-study results and caveats: Elevated graft-versus-host to host-versus-graft clonal ratios in allografts were recorded for patients with graft-donor T cell macrochimerism.

CDR1 and CDR2 (germline): MGHRA, YSYEKL. The CDR3 extends over 15 amino acids. With 1 base removed from V and 3 bases from J, the gap between germline ends came to 12 bases. Roughly 200,000 CFSE-labeled responder cells were plated with roughly 200,000 irradiated, violet-dye-labeled stimulator cells. Upon completion of the reaction, proliferating CFSE-low responders, both CD3+CD4+ and CD3+CD8+, were sorted. The V and J genes are TRBV4-1 and TRBJ1-2; D gene unclear. The clonotype originates from a human patient who received an intestinal transplant. This sample comprised alloreactive CD8+ T cells from a mixed lymphocyte reaction culture, obtained before intestinal transplant. Sample subset: CFSE-low proliferating T cells sorted from roughly six-day pre-transplant mixed lymphocyte reaction (GvH or HvG direction). The DNA for the CDR3 is TGCGCCAGCAGCCAAGGACCGCAGGTTGACTATGGCTACACCTTC. Protein sequence: CASSQGPQVDYGYTF.